This TCR beta chain was captured in a study of response to subunit inactivated influenza vaccine. From the RT-PCR reads, TCRdb called clonotypes with MiXCR, one entry per CDR3 protein. The sample includes about 500,000 distinct CDR3 sequences, 16% of them seen just once. Study-level points and caveats: The authors suggested that every seasonal influenza vaccination recruits few new T cells.

A few counts support this clonotype. As yet, its antigen is unknown. Germline V lookup: CDR1 SGHAT, CDR2 FQNNGV. This CDR3 has 14 amino acids. V lost 1 base and J lost 5, with 11 bases in between. V is TRBV11-2 and J is TRBJ1-1; D uncertain. The material was CD4+ T cells sorted from PBMCs, obtained roughly 24 months after vaccination. This clonotype was sampled from a man between 50 and 70 years old who received an inactivated influenza vaccine. The CDR3: CASSLVSAGTEAFF. The CDR3 bases are TGTGCCAGCAGCTTAGTTAGCGCGGGGACTGAAGCTTTCTTT.